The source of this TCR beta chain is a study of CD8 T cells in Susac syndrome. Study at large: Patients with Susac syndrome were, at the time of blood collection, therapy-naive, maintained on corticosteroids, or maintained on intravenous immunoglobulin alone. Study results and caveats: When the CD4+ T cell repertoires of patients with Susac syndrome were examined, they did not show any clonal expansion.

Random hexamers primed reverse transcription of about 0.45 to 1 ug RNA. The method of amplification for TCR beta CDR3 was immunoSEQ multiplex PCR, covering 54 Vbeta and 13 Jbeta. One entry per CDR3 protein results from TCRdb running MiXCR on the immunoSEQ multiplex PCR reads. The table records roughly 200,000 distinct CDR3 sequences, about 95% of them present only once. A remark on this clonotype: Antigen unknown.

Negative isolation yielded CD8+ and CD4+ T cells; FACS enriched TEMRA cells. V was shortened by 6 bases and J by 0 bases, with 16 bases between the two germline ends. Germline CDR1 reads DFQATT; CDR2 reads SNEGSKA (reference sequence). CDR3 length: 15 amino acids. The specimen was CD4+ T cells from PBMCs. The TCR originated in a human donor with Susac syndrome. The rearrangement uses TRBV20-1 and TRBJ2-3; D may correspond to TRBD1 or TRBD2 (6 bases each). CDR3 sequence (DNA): TGCAGTGCCGTCGGGGGCGGCTCCAGCACAGATACGCAGTATTTT. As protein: CSAVGGGSSTDTQYF.